The 28 T cell receptor beta chains given below trace back to one sample, sequenced in a study of CXCR3-negative and CXCR3-positive naive CD8 T cells. Their antigens remain unidentified. Libraries of TRB cDNA were made by 5' RACE and carried UMIs. From the 5' RACE reads, TCRdb lists one entry per CDR3 protein and no DNA. The sample yields some 150,000 distinct CDR3 sequences, of which the top ten take up 0.49%. Study results and limitations: CXCR3-expressing naive cells carried TRB CDR3s more hydrophobic than those of CXCR3-negative naive cells.

Sequencing was done on a sample of naive CXCR3+ CD8+ T cells from blood. Subset indicated: CD45RO-CCR7+CD27+CD95- naive CD8+ T cells expressing CXCR3 (TNR3+). These receptors were obtained from a human donor in good health. Some clones in this sample may be carry-over from other donors' samples.

The rearrangement uses TRBV29-1 and TRBJ2-1; the TCRdb call, TRBD1, lacks DNA for checking. The CDR3 extends over 12 amino acids. Germline V gene data show CDR1 as SQVTM and CDR2 as ANQGSEA. CDR3 residues: CSVEFRVNEQLF.

This chain joins TRBV5-1 and TRBJ2-7. The CDR3 loop spans 14 amino acids. CDR1 is SGHRS, CDR2 YFSETQ, per germline. The CDR3 sequence: CASSIVGDSYEQYF.

The rearrangement joins TRBV27 to TRBJ2-7; TCRdb calls TRBD2, which cannot be checked without DNA. Germline V gives CDR1 MNHEY, CDR2 SMNVEV (reference sequence). The CDR3 spans 13 residues. This CDR3 is CASSLGGSWEQYF.

The chain employs TRBV28 and TRBJ2-7; TCRdb's D call, TRBD2, is unchecked because there is no DNA. The germline CDR1 and CDR2 sequences are MDHEN and SYDVKM. This CDR3 is 16 amino acids long. CDR3 sequence reads: CASSLAGTSGGYEQYF.

The CDR3 sequence is CASDGGRPYNSPLHF. J is TRBJ1-6 and V is TRBV5-1. From germline, CDR1 is SGHRS and CDR2 YFSETQ. The CDR3 length is 15 residues. Full variable domain (rest looked up from reference TRBV5-1 and TRBJ1-6): KAGVTQTPRYLIKTRGQQVTLSCSPISGHRSVSWYQQTPGQGLQFLFEYFSETQRNKGNFPGRFSGRQFSNSRSEMNVSTLELGDSALYLCASDGGRPYNSPLHFGNGTRLTVT.

This chain uses TRBV7-2 with TRBJ2-1; the D gene TCRdb calls, TRBD2, cannot be checked with no DNA. CDR1 SGHTA and CDR2 FQGNSA come from the germline V gene. The CDR3 extends over 17 amino acids. The CDR3 spells CASSHPVGGSSYNEQFF.

V is TRBV12-3 or TRBV12-4 and J is TRBJ1-2. This CDR3 is 12 amino acids long. The CDR3 sequence: CASSLDMNGYTF.

The chain is built from TRBV28 and TRBJ2-1; TCRdb names TRBD1, which stays unverified in the absence of DNA. CDR1 and CDR2 from the germline V gene are MDHEN and SYDVKM. The CDR3 covers 15 residues. Here the CDR3 reads CASSPPPTNYNEQFF.

The chain employs TRBV12-3 or TRBV12-4 and TRBJ2-1; checking the TCRdb D call of TRBD2 is not possible without DNA. The CDR3 consists of 15 residues. The CDR3 spells CASSTGLAVYNEQFF.

The CDR3 spells CASSIAHRGVNYGYTF. This chain joins TRBV19 and TRBJ1-2; TCRdb names TRBD1, which stays unverified in the absence of DNA. The CDR3 has 16 residues. Germline V gives CDR1 LNHDA, CDR2 SQIVND (reference sequence).

The chain recombines TRBV9 with TRBJ2-7; the TRBD1 assignment by TCRdb is unverifiable without DNA. Germline V gene data show CDR1 as SGDLS and CDR2 as YYNGEE. The CDR3 runs to 14 residues. This chain's CDR3 is CASSPGIQGYEQYF.

This chain connects TRBV29-1 to TRBJ1-5; TCRdb returns TRBD1, unconfirmable since there is no DNA. CDR1 is SQVTM and CDR2 is ANQGSEA in the germline V gene. The CDR3 runs to 14 residues. CDR3 sequence: CSVEGDSSNQPQHF.

This chain connects TRBV10-3 to TRBJ2-7. The CDR3 consists of 15 residues. Germline V gene data show CDR1 as ENHRY and CDR2 as SYGVKD. CDR3 loop: CAISAATKSTYEQYF.

The chain links TRBV12-3 or TRBV12-4 to TRBJ2-7; TCRdb reports TRBD1, a call that lacks DNA to check it against. CDR3 length: 15 amino acids. CDR3 protein: CASSPFGGASYEQYF.

J is TRBJ2-7 and V is TRBV7-9; the D call from TCRdb, TRBD2, cannot be confirmed without DNA. There are 13 residues in the CDR3. Germline-derived CDR1 and CDR2 are SEHNR and FQNEAQ (reference sequence). This chain's CDR3 is CASGSGGPYEQYF.

The genes are TRBV9 and TRBJ2-1. CDR1 and CDR2 from the germline V gene are SGDLS and YYNGEE. CDR3 length equals 13 residues. The CDR3 sequence: CASSVDWGNEQFF.

The rearrangement links TRBV28 to TRBJ1-1; TCRdb's D call, TRBD1, is unchecked because there is no DNA. CDR1 and CDR2 (germline): MDHEN, SYDVKM. This CDR3 is built from 15 residues. The CDR3 spells CASSIRTGANTEAFF.

The chain has TRBV4-1 and TRBJ2-7; TCRdb picks TRBD2, but there is no DNA to check that call. Germline V CDR1 and CDR2: MGHRA, YSYEKL. The CDR3 is 15 amino acids. CDR3 residues: CASSQAGLVTYEQYF.

The chain couples TRBV28 to TRBJ2-1; with no DNA, the TCRdb D assignment of TRBD2 cannot be verified. Germline-derived CDR1 and CDR2 are MDHEN and SYDVKM. The length of the CDR3 is 18 residues. The CDR3 is CASSFSPRTSGSLAEQFF.

The CDR3 reads CSAQGERYEQYF. The rearrangement links TRBV29-1 to TRBJ2-7; TCRdb's assignment of TRBD1 cannot be checked, as there is no DNA. This CDR3 is built from 12 residues. Per germline, CDR1 SQVTM and CDR2 ANQGSEA.

The gene calls are TRBV28 and TRBJ2-2; the D call from TCRdb, TRBD1, cannot be confirmed without DNA. Germline CDR1 MDHEN, CDR2 SYDVKM. The CDR3 is 20 amino acids. The CDR3 is CASSLNSRPHRVGQVGELFF.

J is TRBJ2-2 and V is TRBV7-8; with no DNA, the TCRdb D assignment of TRBD1 cannot be verified. This CDR3 contains 15 residues. CDR1 and CDR2 from the germline V gene are SGHVS and FQNEAQ. The CDR3 here is CASSLAGGNTGELFF.

The J gene is TRBJ2-7, the V gene TRBV7-6. Germline-derived CDR1 and CDR2 are SGHVS and FNYEAQ. CDR3 length: 12 amino acids. CDR3 region: CASSHLDGEQYF.

The chain has TRBV5-8 and TRBJ1-5; the TCRdb D gene call, TRBD1, has no DNA to confirm it. The CDR3 covers 15 residues. Per germline, CDR1 SGHTS and CDR2 YDEGEE. This chain's CDR3 is CASSLGTGYPQPQHF.

The J gene is TRBJ2-7, the V gene TRBV7-9; TCRdb proposes TRBD1, but this gene call is untestable without DNA. The CDR3 contains 13 residues. Germline values: CDR1 SEHNR, CDR2 FQNEAQ (reference sequence). The chain's CDR3 is CAAEGDRSYEQYF.

The gene calls are TRBV7-8 and TRBJ1-5. Germline CDR1 SGHVS, CDR2 FQNEAQ. The CDR3 totals 15 residues. The CDR3 loop is CASSSQDSSNQPQHF.

The chain recombines TRBV28 with TRBJ1-1; the TRBD1 assignment by TCRdb is unverifiable without DNA. The CDR3 runs to 14 residues. CDR1 is MDHEN, CDR2 SYDVKM, per germline. The CDR3 here is CASSYPGKNTEAFF.

The V and J genes are TRBV11-2 and TRBJ2-7; TCRdb calls TRBD2, which cannot be checked without DNA. This CDR3 has 15 amino acids. The germline V gene has CDR1 SGHAT and CDR2 FQNNGV. The CDR3 loop reads CASSETSGGGYEQYF.